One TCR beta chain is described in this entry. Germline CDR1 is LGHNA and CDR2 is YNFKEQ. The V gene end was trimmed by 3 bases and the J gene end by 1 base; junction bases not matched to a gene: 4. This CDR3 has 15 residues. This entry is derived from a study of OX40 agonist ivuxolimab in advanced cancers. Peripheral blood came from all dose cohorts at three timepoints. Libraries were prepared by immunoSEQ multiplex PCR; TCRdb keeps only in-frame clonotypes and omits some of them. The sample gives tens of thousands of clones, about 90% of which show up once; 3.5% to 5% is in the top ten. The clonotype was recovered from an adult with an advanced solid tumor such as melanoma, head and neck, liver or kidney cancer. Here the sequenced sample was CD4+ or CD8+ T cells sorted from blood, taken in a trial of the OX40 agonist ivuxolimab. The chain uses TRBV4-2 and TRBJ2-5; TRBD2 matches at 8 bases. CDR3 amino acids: CASSHGTSGQETQYF. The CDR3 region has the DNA TGTGCCAGCAGCCACGGAACTAGCGGCCAAGAGACCCAGTACTTC.